Listed below are T cell receptor beta chains from one sample, sequenced in a study of post-analysis software for immune sequencing data. TCRdb re-analysed the PCR reads in MiXCR, keeping a single row per CDR3 protein. Altogether roughly 800,000 distinct CDR3 sequences are present, under 60% being singletons, with the ten largest covering roughly 4.9%. Sequencing was performed on blood. The receptors were gathered from a girl between 5 and 17 years old with multiple sclerosis. CDR3s include the opening cysteine and the closing phenylalanine or tryptophan.

v_gene: TRBV9
j_gene: TRBJ1-2
CDR3aa: CASSPGDRVAYGYTF

v_gene: TRBV6-6
j_gene: TRBJ1-1
CDR3aa: CASSTTGKDTEAFF

v_gene: TRBV5-1
j_gene: TRBJ2-5
CDR3aa: CASKSGTQETQYF

v_gene: TRBV29-1
j_gene: TRBJ2-7
CDR3aa: CSVKSGDYYEQYF

v_gene: TRBV9
j_gene: TRBJ2-1
CDR3aa: CASSVSGTTYNEQFF

v_gene: TRBV4-3
j_gene: TRBJ2-1
CDR3aa: CASSQDWGSGEYNEQFF

v_gene: TRBV21-1
j_gene: TRBJ2-1
CDR3aa: CASSRLAGNHNEQFF

v_gene: TRBV19
j_gene: TRBJ2-1
CDR3aa: CASSKDSLGLSEQFF

v_gene: TRBV7-2
j_gene: TRBJ2-7
CDR3aa: CASSLGYRTTYEQYF

v_gene: TRBV29-1
j_gene: TRBJ2-7
CDR3aa: CGVAGQGVDEQYF

v_gene: TRBV11-2
j_gene: TRBJ2-3
CDR3aa: CASSLDSAQYF

v_gene: TRBV6-5
j_gene: TRBJ2-5
CDR3aa: CASSHDGNQETQYF

v_gene: TRBV9
j_gene: TRBJ2-3
CDR3aa: CASSALSTDTQYF

v_gene: TRBV20-1
j_gene: TRBJ1-2
CDR3aa: CSAHRTAGYGYTF

v_gene: TRBV28
j_gene: TRBJ2-3
CDR3aa: CASSLVGVSGTDTQYF

v_gene: TRBV20-1
j_gene: TRBJ2-1
CDR3aa: CSQGIDEQFF

v_gene: TRBV12-3/TRBV12-4
j_gene: TRBJ2-1
CDR3aa: CASSLDAQSEFF

v_gene: TRBV20-1
j_gene: TRBJ2-1
CDR3aa: CSARDLGEQYNEQFF

v_gene: TRBV6-2/TRBV6-3
j_gene: TRBJ2-1
CDR3aa: CASSDVSGGSYNEQFF

v_gene: TRBV12-5
j_gene: TRBJ2-3
CDR3aa: CASGLAAEPDTQYF

v_gene: TRBV14
j_gene: TRBJ1-2
CDR3aa: CASSQDLGSGYGYTF

v_gene: TRBV20-1
j_gene: TRBJ1-6
CDR3aa: CSARGSDTNSPLHF

v_gene: TRBV27
j_gene: TRBJ2-7
CDR3aa: CASLSSVGAPLYEQYF

v_gene: TRBV7-4
j_gene: TRBJ2-5
CDR3aa: CASRVLLQETQYF

v_gene: TRBV5-1
j_gene: TRBJ2-2
CDR3aa: CASSMQQVTGELFF

v_gene: TRBV6-5
j_gene: TRBJ2-5
CDR3aa: CASSYWDTPGETQYF

v_gene: TRBV25-1
j_gene: TRBJ1-4
CDR3aa: CASSESTGGYEKLFF

v_gene: TRBV14
j_gene: TRBJ1-3
CDR3aa: CASSQVWQGSGNTIYF

v_gene: TRBV29-1
j_gene: TRBJ1-6
CDR3aa: CSVEVPDTYNSPLHF

v_gene: TRBV7-9
j_gene: TRBJ1-2
CDR3aa: CASSLSRSGDYGYTF

v_gene: TRBV20-1
j_gene: TRBJ2-2
CDR3aa: CSARSPTWTGELFF

v_gene: TRBV29-1
j_gene: TRBJ2-5
CDR3aa: CSSELAGETQYF

v_gene: TRBV6-6
j_gene: TRBJ2-5
CDR3aa: CASRLLAGEGSQYF

v_gene: TRBV12-3/TRBV12-4
j_gene: TRBJ2-7
CDR3aa: CASTPTGLSYEQYF

v_gene: TRBV6-5
j_gene: TRBJ2-7
CDR3aa: CASSYSMGNPYEQYF

v_gene: TRBV9
j_gene: TRBJ2-1
CDR3aa: CASSGGKGLADYNEQFF

v_gene: TRBV7-6
j_gene: TRBJ1-4
CDR3aa: CASSSTHTNEKLFF

v_gene: TRBV27
j_gene: TRBJ2-2
CDR3aa: CASRGTPANTGELFF

v_gene: TRBV15
j_gene: TRBJ2-7
CDR3aa: CATSIQGGEQYF

v_gene: TRBV20-1
j_gene: TRBJ1-2
CDR3aa: CSARDRAYGYTF

v_gene: TRBV20-1
j_gene: TRBJ1-1
CDR3aa: CSARGTAKAFF

v_gene: TRBV4-2
j_gene: TRBJ2-2
CDR3aa: CASSQETRNTGELFF

v_gene: TRBV5-1
j_gene: TRBJ1-5
CDR3aa: CASAERDATNQPQHF

v_gene: TRBV7-6
j_gene: TRBJ1-2
CDR3aa: CASSSRTGTNYGYTF

v_gene: TRBV20-1
j_gene: TRBJ1-4
CDR3aa: CSARMTGGSELFF

v_gene: TRBV20-1
j_gene: TRBJ1-5
CDR3aa: CSARGDRNQPQHF